A selection of T cell receptor beta chains follows, all from one sample in a study of neurological immune-mediated disorders. TCRdb fed the 5' RACE reads into MiXCR, producing one record per CDR3 protein. The sample includes under 70,000 distinct CDR3 sequences, approximately 3.3% seen only once; the top ten take under 6.5%. Sequencing was carried out using PBMCs. The receptor source for this set is a woman between 45 and 65 years old with multiple sclerosis. CDR3s include the opening cysteine and the closing phenylalanine or tryptophan. The D gene is left open where the match is weak. Expanded clones get a size class; other rows say once, few or many, or leave the size out.

j_call: TRBJ1-5; v_call: TRBV20-1; clone_size: many; d_call: .; cdr3_aa: CSARDHTGSNQPQHF; cdr3_nt: TGCAGTGCTAGAGATCACACCGGGAGCAATCAGCCCCAGCATTTT
j_call: TRBJ2-2; v_call: TRBV15; clone_size: many; d_call: .; cdr3_aa: CATSRDLTGPAGELFF; cdr3_nt: TGTGCCACCAGCAGAGATCTGACAGGCCCGGCCGGGGAGCTGTTTTTT
j_call: TRBJ1-1; v_call: TRBV20-1; clone_size: many; d_call: .; cdr3_aa: CSASPTAEAFF; cdr3_nt: TGCAGTGCTAGCCCCACCGCTGAAGCTTTCTTT
j_call: TRBJ2-3; v_call: TRBV5-1; clone_size: many; d_call: TRBD2; cdr3_aa: CASSQRASGVVDTQYF; cdr3_nt: TGCGCCAGCTCCCAGCGGGCTAGCGGGGTTGTGGATACGCAGTATTTT
j_call: TRBJ2-3; v_call: TRBV6-5; clone_size: medium-sized; d_call: TRBD2; cdr3_aa: CASRPRLAGTDTQYF; cdr3_nt: TGTGCCAGCAGACCCCGACTAGCTGGCACAGATACGCAGTATTTT
j_call: TRBJ2-1; v_call: TRBV18; clone_size: many; d_call: TRBD1; cdr3_aa: CASSPFQGQAYNEQFF; cdr3_nt: TGTGCCAGCTCACCATTTCAGGGACAGGCCTACAATGAGCAGTTCTTC
j_call: TRBJ2-1; v_call: TRBV16; clone_size: many; d_call: TRBD2; cdr3_aa: CASSQSKASGIKQQFF; cdr3_nt: TGTGCCAGCAGCCAATCGAAGGCTAGCGGGATTAAACAGCAGTTCTTC
j_call: TRBJ1-4; v_call: TRBV4-1; clone_size: few; d_call: .; cdr3_aa: CASSQEGTVANEKLFF; cdr3_nt: TGCGCCAGCAGCCAAGAGGGGACTGTGGCTAATGAAAAACTGTTTTTT
j_call: TRBJ2-7; v_call: TRBV6-1; clone_size: many; d_call: TRBD1; cdr3_aa: CASSEAWDRPYEQYF; cdr3_nt: TGTGCCAGCAGTGAAGCGTGGGACAGGCCCTACGAGCAGTACTTC
j_call: TRBJ2-3; v_call: TRBV10-3; clone_size: many; d_call: .; cdr3_aa: CAISESKVGPDTDTQYF; cdr3_nt: TGTGCCATCAGTGAGTCGAAAGTGGGACCCGACACAGATACGCAGTATTTT
j_call: TRBJ1-5; v_call: TRBV7-8; clone_size: many; d_call: TRBD1; cdr3_aa: CASSKGQGLMSNQPQHF; cdr3_nt: TGTGCCAGCAGCAAGGGACAGGGGCTTATGAGCAATCAGCCCCAGCATTTT
j_call: TRBJ2-6; v_call: TRBV2; clone_size: .; d_call: .; cdr3_aa: CASQRNSGANVLTF; cdr3_nt: TGTGCCAGCCAAAGAAACTCTGGGGCCAACGTCCTGACTTTC
j_call: TRBJ1-3; v_call: TRBV20-1; clone_size: many; d_call: .; cdr3_aa: CSARGGTNSGKNIYF; cdr3_nt: TGCAGTGCTAGAGGGGGGACAAACTCTGGAAAAAACATATATTTT
j_call: TRBJ2-7; v_call: TRBV7-2; clone_size: many; d_call: TRBD2; cdr3_aa: CASSSQAGADYYEQYF; cdr3_nt: TGTGCCAGCAGCTCTCAAGCGGGAGCAGATTATTACGAGCAGTACTTC
j_call: TRBJ2-3; v_call: TRBV5-1; clone_size: many; d_call: .; cdr3_aa: CASSTSSPDTQYF; cdr3_nt: TGCGCCAGCAGTACTAGCTCCCCAGATACGCAGTATTTT
j_call: TRBJ1-3; v_call: TRBV20-1; clone_size: many; d_call: .; cdr3_aa: CSASSSVSGNTIYF; cdr3_nt: TGCAGTGCTAGCTCTTCAGTTTCTGGAAACACCATATATTTT
j_call: TRBJ2-5; v_call: TRBV5-6; clone_size: many; d_call: .; cdr3_aa: CASRTIQGFQETQYF; cdr3_nt: TGTGCCAGCCGAACTATCCAGGGTTTTCAAGAGACCCAGTACTTC
j_call: TRBJ1-6; v_call: TRBV5-1; clone_size: few; d_call: TRBD1; cdr3_aa: CASSVGGQGNSTLNF; cdr3_nt: TGCGCCAGCAGCGTCGGGGGACAGGGGAATTCAACCCTCAACTTT
j_call: TRBJ2-2; v_call: TRBV7-6; clone_size: many; d_call: TRBD1; cdr3_aa: CASSSRQGDPGELFF; cdr3_nt: TGTGCCAGCAGCTCTCGACAGGGGGATCCCGGGGAGCTGTTTTTT
j_call: TRBJ2-2; v_call: TRBV20-1; clone_size: many; d_call: .; cdr3_aa: CSAPIGTTNTGELFF; cdr3_nt: TGCAGTGCTCCGATCGGGACCACGAACACCGGGGAGCTGTTTTTT
j_call: TRBJ1-1; v_call: TRBV19; clone_size: many; d_call: .; cdr3_aa: CASSIKGNTEAFF; cdr3_nt: TGTGCCAGTAGTATTAAAGGGAACACTGAAGCTTTCTTT
j_call: TRBJ1-2; v_call: TRBV6-2/TRBV6-3; clone_size: many; d_call: TRBD1; cdr3_aa: CASTVRTGHYGYTF; cdr3_nt: TGTGCCAGCACCGTCAGGACAGGGCATTATGGCTACACCTTC
j_call: TRBJ2-1; v_call: TRBV5-1; clone_size: many; d_call: .; cdr3_aa: CASSLGLWDEQFF; cdr3_nt: TGCGCCAGCAGCTTGGGATTGTGGGATGAGCAGTTCTTC
j_call: TRBJ2-2; v_call: TRBV5-1; clone_size: many; d_call: .; cdr3_aa: CASSLFTTNTGELFF; cdr3_nt: TGCGCCAGCAGCTTGTTCACCACGAACACCGGGGAGCTGTTTTTT
j_call: TRBJ2-7; v_call: TRBV5-1; clone_size: .; d_call: .; cdr3_aa: CASSPLRADEQYF; cdr3_nt: TGCGCCAGCAGCCCCCTCAGGGCCGACGAGCAGTACTTC
j_call: TRBJ2-2; v_call: TRBV29-1; clone_size: many; d_call: .; cdr3_aa: CSVDQPSLNTGELFF; cdr3_nt: TGCAGCGTTGACCAGCCTAGCCTTAACACCGGGGAGCTGTTTTTT
j_call: TRBJ2-2; v_call: TRBV4-2; clone_size: many; d_call: .; cdr3_aa: CASSQHLGPSSNTGELFF; cdr3_nt: TGTGCCAGCAGCCAACACTTGGGCCCGTCATCGAACACCGGGGAGCTGTTTTTT
j_call: TRBJ2-4; v_call: TRBV20-1; clone_size: many; d_call: .; cdr3_aa: CSVNDLAKNIQYF; cdr3_nt: TGCAGTGTCAACGATTTGGCCAAAAACATTCAGTACTTC
j_call: TRBJ1-5; v_call: TRBV20-1; clone_size: .; d_call: .; cdr3_aa: CSARDGYNQPQHF; cdr3_nt: TGCAGTGCTAGAGATGGTTACAATCAGCCCCAGCATTTT
j_call: TRBJ2-3; v_call: TRBV11-2; clone_size: few; d_call: .; cdr3_aa: CASSSRLVSTDTQYF; cdr3_nt: TGTGCCAGCAGCTCCCGACTAGTTAGCACAGATACGCAGTATTTT
j_call: TRBJ2-2; v_call: TRBV11-3; clone_size: many; d_call: .; cdr3_aa: CASSSSLTYGELFF; cdr3_nt: TGTGCCAGCAGCTCCTCCCTCACTTACGGGGAGCTGTTTTTT
j_call: TRBJ2-3; v_call: TRBV20-1; clone_size: many; d_call: .; cdr3_aa: CSAGDTDTQYF; cdr3_nt: TGCAGTGCTGGGGATACAGATACGCAGTATTTT
j_call: TRBJ1-3; v_call: TRBV5-1; clone_size: many; d_call: .; cdr3_aa: CASSLDNSGNTIYF; cdr3_nt: TGCGCCAGCAGCTTGGACAACTCTGGAAACACCATATATTTT
j_call: TRBJ1-1; v_call: TRBV7-9; clone_size: many; d_call: .; cdr3_aa: CASSLDSWNTEAFF; cdr3_nt: TGTGCCAGCAGCTTGGACAGTTGGAACACTGAAGCTTTCTTT
j_call: TRBJ1-4; v_call: TRBV19; clone_size: many; d_call: .; cdr3_aa: CASTQYEKLFF; cdr3_nt: TGTGCCAGTACCCAGTATGAAAAACTGTTTTTT
j_call: TRBJ2-2; v_call: TRBV20-1; clone_size: many; d_call: TRBD2; cdr3_aa: CSAPVGLAGWEGTGELFF; cdr3_nt: TGCAGTGCTCCGGTGGGACTAGCGGGATGGGAAGGTACCGGGGAGCTGTTTTTT
j_call: TRBJ2-3; v_call: TRBV5-1; clone_size: many; d_call: .; cdr3_aa: CASSWETRRTDTQYF; cdr3_nt: TGCGCCAGTTCCTGGGAGACCCGAAGGACAGATACGCAGTATTTT
j_call: TRBJ1-3; v_call: TRBV11-2; clone_size: many; d_call: TRBD1; cdr3_aa: CARPMDRRTRNTIYF; cdr3_nt: TGTGCCAGACCGATGGACAGGCGAACCAGAAACACCATATATTTT
j_call: TRBJ1-6; v_call: TRBV6-5; clone_size: .; d_call: .; cdr3_aa: CASSRSGHYNSHLHF; cdr3_nt: TGTGCCAGCAGCAGGTCGGGCCACTATAATTCACACCTCCACTTT
j_call: TRBJ1-2; v_call: TRBV5-1; clone_size: many; d_call: .; cdr3_aa: CASSQDTNYGYTF; cdr3_nt: TGCGCCAGCAGCCAGGACACTAACTATGGCTACACCTTC
j_call: TRBJ2-7; v_call: TRBV4-2; clone_size: many; d_call: TRBD1; cdr3_aa: CASSTRPGAGQDLYEQYF; cdr3_nt: TGTGCCAGCAGCACCAGACCGGGGGCGGGACAGGACCTCTACGAGCAGTACTTC
j_call: TRBJ2-1; v_call: TRBV5-1; clone_size: many; d_call: TRBD2; cdr3_aa: CASSLDGLAGAAAYNEQFF; cdr3_nt: TGCGCCAGCAGCTTGGATGGACTAGCGGGGGCCGCGGCCTACAATGAGCAGTTCTTC
j_call: TRBJ1-5; v_call: TRBV7-2; clone_size: many; d_call: .; cdr3_aa: CASSLGRGNNQPQHF; cdr3_nt: TGTGCCAGCAGCTTAGGGCGGGGAAACAATCAGCCCCAGCATTTT
j_call: TRBJ2-6; v_call: TRBV7-9; clone_size: many; d_call: .; cdr3_aa: CASSPSGPTGANVLTF; cdr3_nt: TGTGCCAGCAGCCCCTCGGGTCCAACTGGGGCCAACGTCCTGACTTTC
j_call: TRBJ1-1; v_call: TRBV5-1; clone_size: many; d_call: .; cdr3_aa: CASSLWDPNTEAFF; cdr3_nt: TGCGCCAGCAGCTTGTGGGACCCGAACACTGAAGCTTTCTTT
j_call: TRBJ2-1; v_call: TRBV4-2; clone_size: many; d_call: TRBD2; cdr3_aa: CASTMGRGEQFF; cdr3_nt: TGTGCCAGCACCATGGGGAGGGGCGAGCAGTTCTTC
j_call: TRBJ2-2; v_call: TRBV12-3/TRBV12-4; clone_size: many; d_call: .; cdr3_aa: CASSLVGGELFF; cdr3_nt: TGTGCCAGCAGTTTAGTGGGCGGGGAGCTGTTTTTT
j_call: TRBJ1-1; v_call: TRBV25-1; clone_size: many; d_call: TRBD1; cdr3_aa: CASRETGGRSEAFF; cdr3_nt: TGTGCCAGCAGGGAGACAGGGGGCCGGTCTGAAGCTTTCTTT
j_call: TRBJ1-1; v_call: TRBV6-2/TRBV6-3; clone_size: few; d_call: .; cdr3_aa: CASSYSWGYTEAFF; cdr3_nt: TGTGCCAGCAGTTACTCGTGGGGATACACTGAAGCTTTCTTT
j_call: TRBJ2-6; v_call: TRBV28; clone_size: many; d_call: .; cdr3_aa: CASSFEHSGANVLTF; cdr3_nt: TGTGCCAGCAGTTTTGAACACTCTGGGGCCAACGTCCTGACTTTC
j_call: TRBJ1-6; v_call: TRBV5-1; clone_size: many; d_call: TRBD1; cdr3_aa: CASRGQDNSPLHF; cdr3_nt: TGCGCCAGCAGAGGACAGGATAATTCACCCCTCCACTTT
j_call: TRBJ1-5; v_call: TRBV14; clone_size: many; d_call: .; cdr3_aa: CASSQSMDNQPQHF; cdr3_nt: TGTGCCAGCAGCCAGAGCATGGACAATCAGCCCCAGCATTTT
j_call: TRBJ2-2; v_call: TRBV20-1; clone_size: many; d_call: .; cdr3_aa: CSARYPTPNTGELFF; cdr3_nt: TGCAGTGCTAGGTACCCGACCCCGAACACCGGGGAGCTGTTTTTT